This entry is about one T cell receptor (beta chain). The antigen remains unidentified. This sample was included in a study of cytomegalovirus exposure and HLA in healthy donors. The wider study: In a previous analysis, 117 million unique TCR beta sequences were found from roughly 180 million T cells.

V shed 1 base and J shed 7 bases, with 14 bases lying between them. The CDR3 runs 15 residues. CDR1 and CDR2 (germline): SGHTA, FQGNSA. Study outcomes and limitations: TRBV6-2, TRBV6-3 and some other V segments were excluded as indistinguishable. A missense DCLRE1C variant was associated with V- and J-gene trimming of TCR beta chains in a later analysis, and an independent cohort replicated the association. The HLA-A and HLA-B alleles of most subjects were reportedly predicted accurately from TCR beta sequences.

13 Jbeta primers and 60 Vbeta primers were used for the PCR. The table came from immunoSEQ multiplex PCR; TCRdb's copy has only in-frame clones and leaves some out. Here the sample spans 200,000 or so clones, more than 85% being singletons. The genes are TRBV7-2 and TRBJ2-1, with D tentatively TRBD1 (5 bases). Sequenced input: PBMCs. The receptor was isolated from a girl under two years old in good health and CMV-seronegative. The CDR3, as DNA: TGTGCCAGCAGCTTAGATCCCGCAGGGAATAATGAGCAGTTCTTC. Protein sequence: CASSLDPAGNNEQFF.